Shown below are 22 T cell receptor beta chains from a single sample sequenced in a study of human T cells and chemical hapten exposure. The time point here: patch test 3, about 24 weeks after DPC sensitization. Treatment: therapeutic diphenylcyclopropenone sensitization with weekly scalp DPC. One entry per CDR3 protein, called by TCRdb with MiXCR from the RACE reads. The sample holds more than 95,000 distinct CDR3 sequences, under 40% seen once. The starting material was whole blood, obtained in connection with sensitization to the hapten diphenylcyclopropenone (DPC). All receptors derive from a middle-aged man with alopecia areata. Some clones in this sample may be carry-over from other donors' samples.

This clonotype was detected only a few times. V gene TRBV6-6 combines with J gene TRBJ1-1; TRBD1 aligns across 7 bases. Germline assignment: CDR1 MNHNY and CDR2 SVGAGI (reference sequence). V lost 5 bases and J lost 3; bases outside the gene matches: 6. This CDR3 spans 14 amino acids. For the CDR3, the DNA is TGTGCCAGCAGTCAGAGACAGGGTTACACTGAAGCTTTCTTT. Its translation is CASSQRQGYTEAFF.

This clonotype was found once. This CDR3 reads CASSLDQTSVDEQFF. The CDR3 coding sequence is TGTGCCAGCAGCTTAGACCAAACTAGCGTGGATGAGCAGTTCTTC. The chain carries TRBV7-2 and TRBJ2-1, with TRBD2 identical over 7 bases. The germline CDR1 and CDR2 sequences are SGHTA and FQGNSA. This CDR3 contains 15 residues. J was trimmed by 8 bases and V by 1 base; bases with no gene match: 8.

This clonotype has just one count. CDR3 nucleotide sequence: TGTGCCAGCAGCTTAGGTGTCGGGTTGAACTCTGGAAACACCATATATTTT. This codes for CASSLGVGLNSGNTIYF. The chain uses TRBV7-8 and TRBJ1-3; D unclear. The germline CDR1 and CDR2 sequences are SGHVS and FQNEAQ. V lost 1 base and J 0 bases, leaving 13 bases between the germline ends. This CDR3 is 17 amino acids long.

The rearrangement uses TRBV29-1 and TRBJ2-1; 12 bases map to TRBD2. The J segment lost 6 bases and the V segment lost 7 bases, leaving 7 bases of the junction unmatched. Per germline, CDR1 SQVTM and CDR2 ANQGSEA. This CDR3 spans 14 amino acids. CDR3 nucleotide sequence: TGCAGCGCGTCTAGCGGGAGGGGAAGCAATGAGCAGTTCTTC. Its translation is CSASSGRGSNEQFF.

V is TRBV5-1 and J is TRBJ2-5; D is uncertain. Per germline, CDR1 SGHRS and CDR2 YFSETQ. The CDR3 is 16 amino acids. Between the trimmed V and J ends, which lost 2 bases and 0 bases, there was a span of 14 bases. In DNA, the CDR3 is TGCGCCAGCAGCTTAACGGGCAGGCCGTACCAAGAGACCCAGTACTTC. Translated: CASSLTGRPYQETQYF.

This sequence joins TRBV4-3 and TRBJ2-6; no clear D gene. V lost 1 base to trimming and J lost 0 bases, with 10 bases between them. Germline assignment: CDR1 LGHNA and CDR2 YSLEER. The CDR3 runs 17 residues. In DNA form, the CDR3 reads TGCGCCAGCAGCCAAGCGCCTGCACTCTCTGGGGCCAACGTCCTGACTTTC. It encodes CASSQAPALSGANVLTF.

This clonotype was seen many times. CDR3 protein: CSAIPGLAAYNEQFF. In DNA form, the CDR3 reads TGCAGTGCTATTCCGGGACTAGCGGCCTACAATGAGCAGTTCTTC. This chain links TRBV20-1 with TRBJ2-1, with 11 positions matching TRBD2. The CDR3 is 15 residues long. V was clipped by 4 bases and J by 2 bases; unmatched bases: 4. Germline V gene data show CDR1 as DFQATT and CDR2 as SNEGSKA (reference sequence).

This clonotype was observed a few times. The V and J genes are TRBV7-8 and TRBJ2-1; unclear D gene. Deletions cut 1 base from V and 9 bases from J, with 4 bases between. This CDR3 contains 11 residues. The germline V gene encodes CDR1 SGHVS and CDR2 FQNEAQ. CDR3 sequence: CASSLETEQFF. The CDR3 DNA reads TGTGCCAGCAGCTTAGAAACTGAGCAGTTCTTC.

The rearrangement joins TRBV20-1 to TRBJ2-3; D uncertain. This CDR3 is built from 13 residues. Deletions cut 4 bases from V and 4 bases from J, with 12 bases between. Germline CDR1 reads DFQATT; CDR2 reads SNEGSKA (reference sequence). The CDR3 DNA sequence: TGCAGTGCTACCCCCGCCCGGGCAGATACGCAGTATTTT. Translation: CSATPARADTQYF.

This clonotype was observed a few times. V gene TRBV6-2 or TRBV6-3 combines with J gene TRBJ1-1; D uncertain. Trimming left V 3 bases short and J 0 bases short, with 8 bases between. In germline, CDR1 is MNHEY, CDR2 SVGEGT. The CDR3 is 14 residues long. The CDR3 DNA follows: TGTGCCAGCAGTTATGGACTTCTGAACACTGAAGCTTTCTTT. Encoded protein: CASSYGLLNTEAFF.

This chain links TRBV29-1 with TRBJ2-3, with D perhaps TRBD1 (5 bases). Trimming stripped 7 bases from V and 1 base from J, with 15 bases between. Germline V lookup: CDR1 SQVTM, CDR2 ANQGSEA. There are 14 residues in the CDR3. CDR3 residues: CSGRQKGGTDTQYF. The DNA for the CDR3 is TGCAGCGGGCGACAGAAAGGAGGCACAGATACGCAGTATTTT.

This clonotype was counted a few times. This chain joins TRBV29-1 and TRBJ2-3; 11 bases match TRBD2. V gave up 3 bases and J gave up 3 bases; unmatched junction bases: 2. Germline loops: CDR1 SQVTM, CDR2 ANQGSEA. The length of the CDR3 is 14 residues. CDR3 amino acids: CSVDRTSGTDTQYF. The CDR3 DNA is TGCAGCGTTGACCGGACTAGCGGGACAGATACGCAGTATTTT.

This clonotype was observed a handful of times. The chain recombines TRBV29-1 with TRBJ2-7; D might be TRBD1 (6 bases). V was pared by 4 bases and J by 1 base, with 8 bases between. The V gene's germline CDR1 is SQVTM and CDR2 ANQGSEA. The CDR3 covers 12 residues. The CDR3, as DNA: TGCAGCGTTGCGACAGGTTCCTACGAGCAGTACTTC. It yields the protein CSVATGSYEQYF.

This chain links TRBV3-1 with TRBJ2-7, with TRBD2 matching over 11 bases. CDR3 size: 16 residues. The V gene end was trimmed by 1 base and the J gene end by 3 bases; junction bases not matched to a gene: 5. Germline CDR1 LGHDT, CDR2 YNNKEL (reference sequence). The CDR3 loop is CASSQVAGGAHYEQYF. The CDR3 bases are TGTGCCAGCAGCCAAGTAGCGGGAGGGGCCCACTACGAGCAGTACTTC.

The V and J genes are TRBV20-1 and TRBJ1-2; 7 nucleotides align to TRBD1. With V trimmed by 5 bases and J by 8 bases, 11 bases remained unmatched. The CDR3 is made up of 13 amino acids. Germline V gene sequence: CDR1 DFQATT, CDR2 SNEGSKA (reference sequence). This CDR3 reads CSAPDRQRGGYTF. The CDR3 DNA sequence: TGCAGTGCTCCGGACAGGCAAAGAGGGGGCTACACCTTC.

The genes are TRBV6-1 and TRBJ2-5; TRBD1 aligns across 9 bases. This CDR3 region has 14 residues. Germline CDR1 MNHNS, CDR2 SASEGT. The V segment lost 4 bases and the J segment 6 bases; nucleotides outside the gene matches: 6. The CDR3 DNA reads as TGTGCCAGCAGTGCAACAGGGGGCGCGAAGACCCAGTACTTC. Translation: CASSATGGAKTQYF.

The chain employs TRBV6-5 and TRBJ2-5; 8 nucleotides agree with TRBD1. V lost 6 bases to trimming and J lost 7 bases; unmatched junction nucleotides: 4. The germline V gene encodes CDR1 MNHEY and CDR2 SVGAGI. The CDR3 is 12 residues long. In DNA form, the CDR3 reads TGTGCCAGCAGCGCAGGGGGCGGGACCCAGTACTTC. This gives the protein CASSAGGGTQYF.

This clonotype was recorded many times. The J gene is TRBJ2-5, the V gene TRBV12-3 or TRBV12-4, with unresolved D. The CDR3 spans 12 residues. Trimming pared 6 bases from V and 6 bases from J, leaving 11 bases between. The CDR3 reads CASSPPLKTQYF. CDR3 in DNA: TGTGCCAGCAGCCCCCCCCTGAAGACCCAGTACTTC.

The chain employs TRBV4-2 and TRBJ2-3; D could derive from TRBD1 or TRBD2 (5 bases each). The CDR3 covers 15 residues. V was clipped by 1 base and J by 2 bases, with 10 bases between them. CDR1 and CDR2 from the germline V gene are LGHNA and YNFKEQ. The CDR3 loop reads CASSQATGPTDTQYF. CDR3 sequence (DNA): TGTGCCAGCAGCCAAGCGACGGGGCCCACAGATACGCAGTATTTT.

The V and J genes are TRBV7-2 and TRBJ2-3, with D unclear. Deletions cut 2 bases from V and 3 bases from J, with 9 bases between. This CDR3 contains 14 residues. The germline V gene encodes CDR1 SGHTA and CDR2 FQGNSA. CDR3 sequence reads: CASSLPTKTDTQYF. Here the CDR3 DNA reads TGTGCCAGCAGCTTACCAACGAAGACAGATACGCAGTATTTT.

The V and J genes are TRBV6-2 or TRBV6-3 and TRBJ2-7; D may match TRBD1 or TRBD2 (5 bases each). The germline CDR1 and CDR2 sequences are MNHEY and SVGEGT. The CDR3 runs to 14 residues. Trimming took 10 bases from V and 0 from J, leaving 16 bases between them. The CDR3 loop is CATKGSARSYEQYV. Here the CDR3 DNA reads TGTGCCACCAAGGGGAGCGCCCGCTCCTACGAGCAGTACGTC.

This clonotype was detected a few times. The V call is TRBV7-8, the J call TRBJ2-6, with unresolved D. The CDR3 extends over 17 amino acids. Trimming removed 3 bases from V and 0 bases from J, with 12 bases in between. Germline lookup yields CDR1 SGHVS and CDR2 FQNEAQ. CDR3 sequence (DNA): TGTGCCAGCAGCTTCTGGGGTCGGGCCTCTGGGGCCAACGTCCTGACTTTC. Translation gives CASSFWGRASGANVLTF.